These 20 T cell receptor beta chains originate from one sample sequenced in a study of shared clonotypes between healthy human individuals (dated by TCRdb to 2018 to 2021). Receptor libraries were prepared by the immunoSEQ multiplex PCR assay. TCRdb took this table from immuneACCESS and kept in-frame rearrangements with V and J called. Such tables lack part of the clones; where checked against another copy, unresolved V genes explain under half of the gap, and the rest is unexplained. Within this sample are a few million clones, with around nine tenths of them counted one time only. 0.14% of the sample comes from the top ten. The sequenced sample consisted of naive CD4+ T cells sorted from blood. Per the publication, the cell subset or site label means: CD45RA+ positively selected. These receptors came from a man younger than 35 in good health.

This chain links TRBV12-2 with TRBJ2-6. TRBV12-2 is a pseudogene. CDR3 size: 14 residues. The CDR3 DNA reads as TGTGCAAGTCGCTGCCCTCCTGGGGCCAACGTCCTGACTTTC. It codes for CASRCPPGANVLTF.

This clone was counted between two and nine times. The V and J genes are TRBV29-1 and TRBJ1-5; 10 bases align to TRBD1. This CDR3 contains 16 residues. V dropped 5 bases and J dropped 2; count of bases not matched to a gene: 9. The V gene's germline CDR1 is SQVTM and CDR2 ANQGSEA. CDR3 nucleotide sequence: TGCAGCGTTCGGGTGGGGACAGGGGTCGGCAATCAGCCCCAGCATTTT. Protein sequence: CSVRVGTGVGNQPQHF.

The chain employs TRBV28 and TRBJ1-5; D remains unclear. Per the germline V gene, CDR1 is MDHEN and CDR2 is SYDVKM. CDR3 size: 12 residues. The V end was cut by 5 bases, the J end by 4 bases, with 6 bases between. The CDR3 nucleotides are TGTGCCAGCAGTAGAGTAAATCAGCCCCAGCATTTT. Its protein is CASSRVNQPQHF.

The rearrangement uses TRBV18 and TRBJ2-5; D is possibly TRBD1 (6 bases). Germline V gene lookup returns CDR1 KGHSH and CDR2 LQKENI. Deletions cut 2 bases from V and 4 bases from J, with 14 bases between. The CDR3 contains 15 residues. The CDR3 here is CASSPVTGFPETQYF. The CDR3 DNA reads TGTGCCAGCTCACCAGTCACAGGGTTCCCAGAGACCCAGTACTTC.

Turning to this clone: This CDR3 is also generated by other DNA sequences in the sample. The V call is TRBV6-5, the J call TRBJ2-7, with D possibly TRBD1 on 6 matching bases. V lost 0 bases to trimming and J lost 0 bases, with 12 bases between them. From germline, CDR1 is MNHEY and CDR2 SVGAGI. This CDR3 contains 16 residues. CDR3 region: CASSYSGRGSSYEQYF. The CDR3 coding sequence is TGTGCCAGCAGTTACTCCGGCAGGGGAAGCTCCTACGAGCAGTACTTC.

This clone was found a few times. Other nucleotide sequences in the sample specify the same CDR3. The chain couples TRBV28 to TRBJ2-2; no clear D gene. The germline gives CDR1 MDHEN, CDR2 SYDVKM. The CDR3 spans 12 residues. V lost 3 bases and J 5 bases, leaving 4 bases between the germline ends. The CDR3 reads CASSLITGELFF. CDR3 DNA sequence: TGTGCCAGCAGTTTGATTACCGGGGAGCTGTTTTTT.

The rearrangement joins TRBV27 to TRBJ2-4; D is undetermined. CDR1 is MNHEY and CDR2 is SMNVEV in the germline V gene (reference sequence). Trimming pared 1 base from V and 7 bases from J, leaving 8 bases between. The CDR3 extends over 13 amino acids. The CDR3 coding sequence is TGTGCCAGCAGTTTATTGGCATCCAACATTCAGTACTTC. The encoded protein is CASSLLASNIQYF.

Concerning this clone itself: At the DNA level, this CDR3 is encoded by other sequences in the same sample as well. The rearrangement links TRBV5-1 to TRBJ2-7; 8 bases map to TRBD1. Germline V CDR1 and CDR2: SGHRS, YFSETQ. The trim removed 3 bases at V and 2 bases at J, leaving 4 bases unmatched. The length of the CDR3 is 14 residues. The CDR3 reads CASSSGQGPYEQYF. The CDR3 DNA follows: TGCGCCAGCAGCTCTGGACAGGGCCCCTACGAGCAGTACTTC. The full variable domain, with the rest looked up from reference TRBV5-1 and TRBJ2-7, is KAGVTQTPRYLIKTRGQQVTLSCSPISGHRSVSWYQQTPGQGLQFLFEYFSETQRNKGNFPGRFSGRQFSNSRSEMNVSTLELGDSALYLCASSSGQGPYEQYFGPGTRLTVT.

The chain couples TRBV4-3 to TRBJ2-5, with D perhaps matching TRBD1 or TRBD2 (5 bases each). The germline V and J ends were trimmed by 4 bases and 0 bases, with 6 bases remaining between them. Looked up from germline, CDR1 is LGHNA and CDR2 is YSLEER. The CDR3 has 13 residues. The CDR3 here is CASSRGNQETQYF. CDR3 nucleotide sequence: TGCGCCAGCAGCCGGGGGAACCAAGAGACCCAGTACTTC.

This chain links TRBV7-8 with TRBJ2-1; 12 nucleotides align to TRBD2. Unmatched junction bases numbered 8, after V lost 8 bases and J lost 0 bases. The CDR3 contains 17 residues. The germline gives CDR1 SGHVS, CDR2 FQNEAQ. CDR3 loop: CASQGLAGFSSYNEQFF. The CDR3 DNA sequence: TGTGCCAGCCAGGGACTAGCGGGTTTCAGCTCCTACAATGAGCAGTTCTTC.

The chain links TRBV5-5 to TRBJ2-7, with D possibly being TRBD1 or TRBD2 (5 bases each). CDR1 and CDR2 (germline): SGHKS, YYEKEE (reference sequence). The V end lost 0 bases, the J end lost 2 bases, and 15 bases lay between the germline ends. This CDR3 is 16 amino acids long. As DNA, the CDR3 is TGTGCCAGCAGCTTGGCTCCGGTTCAGGGACCCTACGAGCAGTACTTC. Its translation is CASSLAPVQGPYEQYF.

The rearrangement uses TRBV6-1 and TRBJ2-7; D not certain. CDR1 and CDR2 from the germline V gene are MNHNS and SASEGT. Trimming removed 6 bases from V and 2 bases from J, with 11 bases in between. The CDR3 extends over 13 amino acids. The CDR3 region is CASSDPLAYEQYF. The CDR3, as DNA: TGTGCCAGCAGCGACCCCCTGGCCTACGAGCAGTACTTC.

V and J are TRBV30 and TRBJ2-5; maybe TRBD2 (6 bases). Germline-derived CDR1 and CDR2 are GTSNPN and SVGIG (reference sequence). The CDR3 is made up of 15 amino acids. The germline V and J ends were trimmed by 2 bases and 5 bases, with 18 bases remaining between them. CDR3 amino acids: CAWSQLGGAWETQYF. The CDR3 coding sequence is TGTGCCTGGAGTCAATTAGGCGGGGCGTGGGAGACCCAGTACTTC.

The J gene is TRBJ2-3, the V gene TRBV11-2, with D possibly TRBD2 on 5 matching bases. The germline V gene encodes CDR1 SGHAT and CDR2 FQNNGV. Trimming removed 2 bases at V and 4 bases at J, with 10 bases between. The CDR3 loop spans 14 amino acids. The CDR3 protein is CASSLRGYADTQYF. The CDR3 nucleotides are TGTGCCAGCAGCTTACGAGGGTACGCAGATACGCAGTATTTT.

V usage is TRBV13 and J usage is TRBJ2-7; possibly TRBD1 or TRBD2 for D (5 bases each). The CDR3 spans 14 residues. The germline V gene encodes CDR1 PRHDT and CDR2 FYEKMQ (reference sequence). Trimming stripped 6 bases from V and 2 bases from J, with 14 bases between. The DNA of the CDR3 is TGTGCCAGCAGGAAGTCCGGGACCACCTACGAGCAGTACTTC. Translating gives CASRKSGTTYEQYF.

This chain connects TRBV9 to TRBJ2-7; 7 nucleotides line up with TRBD2. V lost 5 bases, J lost 2 bases, and 10 bases stayed unmatched. CDR1 is SGDLS and CDR2 is YYNGEE in the germline V gene. This CDR3 is 15 amino acids long. CDR3 coding DNA: TGTGCCAGCAGTATGGGACTATCAACCCCCTACGAGCAGTACTTC. This encodes CASSMGLSTPYEQYF.

This clone was seen only a few times. The chain is built from TRBV6-5 and TRBJ1-5, with D possibly being TRBD1 (5 bases). The CDR3 runs to 13 residues. Deletions cut 5 bases from V and 5 bases from J, with 10 bases between. Germline CDR1 MNHEY, CDR2 SVGAGI. The CDR3 bases are TGTGCCAGCAGTCAACGGGGGTATCAGCCCCAGCATTTT. Translating it yields CASSQRGYQPQHF.

V is TRBV30 and J is TRBJ1-4, with a weak D call TRBD1 (6 bases). In germline, CDR1 is GTSNPN, CDR2 SVGIG (reference sequence). V lost 3 bases and J 5 bases, leaving 16 bases between the germline ends. The CDR3 is made up of 15 amino acids. The CDR3 DNA is TGTGCCTGGAGCCCGGGCGGACAGCAGAATGAAAAACTGTTTTTT. This encodes CAWSPGGQQNEKLFF.

The CDR3 is CASRPDSPGNTIYF. The CDR3 bases are TGCGCCAGCAGACCAGACAGTCCAGGGAACACCATATATTTT. V and J are TRBV5-1 and TRBJ1-3, with D maybe TRBD1 (5 bases). Germline-derived CDR1 and CDR2 are SGHRS and YFSETQ. The CDR3 contains 14 residues. V shed 5 bases and J shed 7 bases, with 16 bases lying between them.

In its sample, this clone was seen once. The chain combines TRBV5-6 with TRBJ1-6, with 11 positions matching TRBD1. The CDR3 length is 15 residues. The V segment lost 4 bases and the J segment 8 bases; nucleotides outside the gene matches: 5. CDR1 is SGHDT, CDR2 YYEEEE, per germline. DNA for the CDR3: TGTGCCAGCAGCCCTGGACAGGGGGCGCATTCACCCCTCCACTTT. Protein: CASSPGQGAHSPLHF.